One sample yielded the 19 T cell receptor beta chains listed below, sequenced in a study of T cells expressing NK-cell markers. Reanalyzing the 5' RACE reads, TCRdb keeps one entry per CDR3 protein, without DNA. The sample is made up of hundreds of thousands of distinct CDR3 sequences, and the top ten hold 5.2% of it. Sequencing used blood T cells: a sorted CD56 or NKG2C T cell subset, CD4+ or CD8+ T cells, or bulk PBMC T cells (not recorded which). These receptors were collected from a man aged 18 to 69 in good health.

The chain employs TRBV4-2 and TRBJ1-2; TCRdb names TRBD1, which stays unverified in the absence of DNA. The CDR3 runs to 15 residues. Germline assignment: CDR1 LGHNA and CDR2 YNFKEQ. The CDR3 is CASSQGPGTNYGYTF.

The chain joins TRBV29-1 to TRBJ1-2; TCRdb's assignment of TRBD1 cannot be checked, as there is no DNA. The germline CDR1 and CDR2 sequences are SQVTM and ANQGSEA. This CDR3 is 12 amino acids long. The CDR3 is CSDRTTNYGYTF.

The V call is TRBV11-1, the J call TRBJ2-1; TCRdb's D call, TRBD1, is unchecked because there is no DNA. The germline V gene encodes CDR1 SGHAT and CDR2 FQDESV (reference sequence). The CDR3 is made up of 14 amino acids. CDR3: CASRKGVGYNEQFF.

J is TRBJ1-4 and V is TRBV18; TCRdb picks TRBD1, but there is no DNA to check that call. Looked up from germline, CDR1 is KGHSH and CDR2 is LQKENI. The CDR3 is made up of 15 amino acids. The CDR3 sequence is CASSPRQGPNEKLFF.

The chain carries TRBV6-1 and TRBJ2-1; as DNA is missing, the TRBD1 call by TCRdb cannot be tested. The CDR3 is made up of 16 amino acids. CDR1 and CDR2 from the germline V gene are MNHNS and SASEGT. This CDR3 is CAIYPRGSDLYNEQFF.

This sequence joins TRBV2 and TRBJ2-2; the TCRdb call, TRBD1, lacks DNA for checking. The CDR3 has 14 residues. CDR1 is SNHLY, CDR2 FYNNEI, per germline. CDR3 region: CASRWQPGTGELFF.

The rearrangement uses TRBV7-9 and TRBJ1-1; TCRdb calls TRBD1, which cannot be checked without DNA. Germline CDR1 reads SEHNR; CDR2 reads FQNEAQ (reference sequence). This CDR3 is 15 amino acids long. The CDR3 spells CASSLEGQVNTEAFF.

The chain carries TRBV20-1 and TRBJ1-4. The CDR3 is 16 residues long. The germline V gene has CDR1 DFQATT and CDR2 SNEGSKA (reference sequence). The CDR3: CSARVTVLEFYEKLFF.

CDR3 region: CSARRQVTNTEAFF. The V gene is TRBV20-1, the J gene TRBJ1-1. Per the germline V gene, CDR1 is DFQATT and CDR2 is SNEGSKA (reference sequence). The CDR3 is 14 residues long.

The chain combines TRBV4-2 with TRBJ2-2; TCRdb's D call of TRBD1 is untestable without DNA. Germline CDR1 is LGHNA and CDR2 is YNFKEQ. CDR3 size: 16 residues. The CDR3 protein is CASSVRDRVNTGELFF.

CDR3 protein: CASSPGGGSREKLFF. V usage is TRBV12-3 or TRBV12-4 and J usage is TRBJ1-4; TCRdb's assignment of TRBD1 cannot be checked, as there is no DNA. The CDR3 is 15 residues long.

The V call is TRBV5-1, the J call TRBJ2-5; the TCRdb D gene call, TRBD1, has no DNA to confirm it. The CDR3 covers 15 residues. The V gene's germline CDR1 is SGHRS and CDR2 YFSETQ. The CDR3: CASAVGGRVTETQYF.

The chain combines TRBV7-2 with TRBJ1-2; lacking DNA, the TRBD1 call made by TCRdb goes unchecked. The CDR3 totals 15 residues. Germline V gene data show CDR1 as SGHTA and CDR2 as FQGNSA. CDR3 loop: CASSKRTGAGGGYTF. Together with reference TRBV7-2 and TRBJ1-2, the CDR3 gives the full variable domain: GAGVSQSPSNKVTEKGKDVELRCDPISGHTALYWYRQSLGQGLEFLIYFQGNSAPDKSGLPSDRFSAERTGGSVSTLTIQRTQQEDSAVYLCASSKRTGAGGGYTFGSGTRLTVV.

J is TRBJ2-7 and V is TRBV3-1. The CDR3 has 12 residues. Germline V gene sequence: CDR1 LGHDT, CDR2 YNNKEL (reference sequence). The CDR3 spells CASTRNNGEQYF.

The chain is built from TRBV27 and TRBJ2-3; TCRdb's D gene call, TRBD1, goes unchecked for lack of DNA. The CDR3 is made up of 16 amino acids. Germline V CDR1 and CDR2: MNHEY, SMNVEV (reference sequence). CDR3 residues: CASKDSLGPRTDTQYF.

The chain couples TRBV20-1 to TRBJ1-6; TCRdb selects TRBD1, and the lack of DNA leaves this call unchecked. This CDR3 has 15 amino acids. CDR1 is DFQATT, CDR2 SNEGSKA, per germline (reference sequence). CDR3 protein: CSASSVWQGDSPLHF.

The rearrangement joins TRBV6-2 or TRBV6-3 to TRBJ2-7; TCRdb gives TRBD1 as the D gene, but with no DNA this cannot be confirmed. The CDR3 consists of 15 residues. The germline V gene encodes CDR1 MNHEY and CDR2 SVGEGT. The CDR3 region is CASSYSGGQRYEQYF.

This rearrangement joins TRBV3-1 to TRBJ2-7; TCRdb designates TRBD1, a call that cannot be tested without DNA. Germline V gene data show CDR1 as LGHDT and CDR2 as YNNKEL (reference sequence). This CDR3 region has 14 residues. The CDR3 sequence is CASSQSGGRREQYF.

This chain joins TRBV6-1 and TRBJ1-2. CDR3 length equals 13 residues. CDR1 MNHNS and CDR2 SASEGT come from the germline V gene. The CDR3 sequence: CASRTGVHYGYTF.